This T cell receptor (beta chain) was recorded in a study of blood T cell repertoires in COVID-19. Germline CDR1 LNHNV, CDR2 YYDKDF (reference sequence). Trimming shortened V by 3 bases and J by 1 base, and 12 bases separated the two germline ends. The CDR3 is 15 residues long. This clone was recorded a few times. As handled by the study authors: Reference gene primer amplification yielded estimated nucleated cell counts. Generated by immunoSEQ multiplex PCR, the TCRdb table keeps only in-frame clones and is missing some. V, J and clone size derive from that table, while D and trimming were established from the DNA sequence. The top ten clones hold approximately 1% of a sample with over 350,000 clones, 70% to 90% of them seen once.

The clonotype originates from a woman aged 25 to 39 with acute COVID-19. The chain links TRBV15 to TRBJ1-1; D is unresolved. Sequencing was performed on PBMCs or T cells enriched from blood (not recorded which). Here the CDR3 reads CATSRVLDGNTEAFF. The DNA of the CDR3 is TGTGCCACCAGCAGGGTGTTAGATGGGAACACTGAAGCTTTCTTT.